One TCR beta chain is described in this entry. In the same sample, other DNA sequences code for this CDR3. Deletions cut 2 bases from V and 1 base from J, with 10 bases between. This CDR3 comprises 14 residues. The germline CDR1 and CDR2 sequences are SGHRS and YFSETQ. In the original analysis: Amplifying reference gene primers gave estimates of nucleated cell counts. Profiling relied on immunoSEQ multiplex PCR, and the TCRdb table lists in-frame clones only, not all of them. V and J calls and clone size come straight from that table; D and trimming were deduced from the DNA. The table has around 400,000 clones, roughly 91% seen once; the top ten hold 1.7%. The data derive from a study of blood T cell repertoires in COVID-19. Ages ranged from about 18 to 89 years, with residence in fewer than 25 US areas.

This receptor was taken from a woman in her 30s who had recovered from COVID-19. Sequenced input: PBMCs or T cells enriched from blood (not recorded which). The chain has TRBV5-1 and TRBJ2-7; a weak D match, TRBD1 (5 bases). DNA of the CDR3: TGCGCCAGCAGCTTACGGCAGGGTTCCTACGAGCAGTACTTC. It codes for CASSLRQGSYEQYF.